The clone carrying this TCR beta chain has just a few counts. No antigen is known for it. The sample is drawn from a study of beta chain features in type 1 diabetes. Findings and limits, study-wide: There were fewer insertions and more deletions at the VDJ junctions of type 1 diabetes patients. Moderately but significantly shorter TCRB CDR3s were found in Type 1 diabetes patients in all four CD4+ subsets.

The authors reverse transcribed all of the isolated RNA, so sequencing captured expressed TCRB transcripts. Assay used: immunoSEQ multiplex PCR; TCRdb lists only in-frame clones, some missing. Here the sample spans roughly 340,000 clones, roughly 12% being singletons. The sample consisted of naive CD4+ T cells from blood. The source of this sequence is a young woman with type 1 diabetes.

The CDR3 sequence is CATSRDISSGSDEQYV. CDR3 in DNA: TGTGCCACCAGCAGAGATATTTCTAGCGGGAGCGACGAGCAGTACGTC. V is TRBV15 and J is TRBJ2-7, with TRBD2 matching over 10 bases. CDR3 length: 16 amino acids. CDR1 LNHNV and CDR2 YYDKDF come from the germline V gene (reference sequence). The ends lost 0 bases at V and 5 bases at J; junction bases unmatched: 7.